This TCR beta chain was found in a study of T cell repertoires in cytomegalovirus infection. Background on the study: CMV infection plus the matching HLA type was flagged by public TCR beta signatures.

TCRdb re-analysed the reads in MiXCR, keeping a single row per CDR3 protein. The sample lists about 890,000 distinct CDR3 sequences; approximately 31% were seen once. This CDR3 contains 14 residues. The V end lost 6 bases, the J end lost 7 bases, and 13 bases lay between the germline ends. Germline V CDR1 and CDR2: MNHNY, SVGAGI (reference sequence). In regard to this clonotype: Its matching antigen is unknown.

General study results and limits: There were carriers of CMV plus the relevant HLA, and cumulative public TCR beta family frequency identified them. HLA-C-restricted, CMV-specific TCR beta clonotypes were dominant ex vivo.

The origin of this receptor is a human donor in good health (CMV status not recorded). Some clones in this sample may be carry-over from other donors' samples. This sequence joins TRBV6-6 and TRBJ1-6; tentative D call: TRBD1 (5 bases). The input for sequencing was cultured CD8+ T cells from PBMCs, taken from culture after CMV antigen stimulation. Here the CDR3 reads CASSPDSFNSPLHF. The CDR3, as DNA: TGTGCCAGCAGCCCCGACAGTTTCAATTCACCCCTCCACTTT.